Included here is one T cell receptor beta chain sequence, with context. Individuals aged roughly 18 to 90 years were recruited from roughly 22 US areas. This entry belongs to a study of blood T cell repertoires in COVID-19. In the study overall: The origin of the acute and convalescent COVID-19 samples was the United States, Italy and Spain.

Assay: immunoSEQ multiplex PCR; the TCRdb copy retains only in-frame clones and omits some. Here the sample spans roughly 360,000 clones, over 75% being singletons. The CDR3 has 15 residues. The germline CDR1 and CDR2 sequences are SGHRS and YFSETQ. The V gene lost 4 bases and the J gene lost 6 bases, with 17 bases spanning the gap. The TCR originated in a man between 25 and 39 years old who had recovered from COVID-19. The J gene is TRBJ2-1, the V gene TRBV5-1, with a weak D call TRBD2 (5 bases). The sequenced sample was PBMCs or T cells enriched from blood (not recorded which). CDR3 DNA: TGCGCCAGCAGCCGCGGAGGCAGTCCGCCCAATGAGCAGTTCTTC. It yields the protein CASSRGGSPPNEQFF.